These T cell receptor beta chains were read from a single sample in a study of control samples from healthy donors and cancer patients. The assay was immunoSEQ multiplex PCR, and TCRdb's table has in-frame clones only and misses some. The sample has some 130,000 clones, 80% to 95% seen once; the top ten hold roughly 12%. Sequencing was carried out using blood. The source of these receptors is a man in his thirties or forties in good health. CDR3s include the opening cysteine and the closing phenylalanine or tryptophan. The D gene is left open where the match is weak.

V gene	J gene	D gene	CDR3 DNA	CDR3 protein
TRBV30	TRBJ1-3	-	TGTGCCTGGAGAGGCTCTGGAAACACCATATATTTT	CAWRGSGNTIYF
TRBV2	TRBJ1-4	-	TGTGCCAGCAGTCAAGACAGGCGGAGAACTAATGAAAAACTGTTTTTT	CASSQDRRRTNEKLFF
TRBV24-1	TRBJ2-5	-	TGTGCCACCAGTGCTCCCCAACCGTGGGGGGTTGAGACCCAGTACTTC	CATSAPQPWGVETQYF
TRBV11-2	TRBJ2-1	TRBD1	TGTGCCAGCAGCAATCCGGGACAGAACTACAATGAGCAGTTCTTC	CASSNPGQNYNEQFF
TRBV7-2	TRBJ2-6	-	TGTGCCACCGCAAGTGGCTCTGGGGCCAACGTCCTGACTTTC	CATASGSGANVLTF
TRBV28	TRBJ1-2	-	TGTGCCAGCAGTTACGGGGCCAGAGTCTATGGCTACACCTTC	CASSYGARVYGYTF
TRBV27	TRBJ1-2	-	TGTGCCAGCAGTTGGTCAGGGGCGAGCTATGGCTACACCTTC	CASSWSGASYGYTF
TRBV15	TRBJ1-3	-	TGTGCCACCAGCAGAGATGTCCGGGCCTCTGGAAACACCATATATTTT	CATSRDVRASGNTIYF
TRBV6-1	TRBJ1-1	-	TGTGCCAGCAGTGAAAACCGTTTTTCGAACACTGAAGCTTTCTTT	CASSENRFSNTEAFF
TRBV7-9	TRBJ2-6	-	TGTGCCAGCAGCTTCCCTCAATCTACAGGGTATGGGGCCAACGTCCTGACTTTC	CASSFPQSTGYGANVLTF
TRBV30	TRBJ2-7	-	TGTGCCTGGAGTGGGGCCTACGAGCAGTACTTC	CAWSGAYEQYF